The clone carrying this TCR beta chain was counted many times. As yet, its antigen is unknown. A follow-up of 18 months without ophthalmopathy meant that hyperthyroidism was stable. Clinical symptoms, serum thyroxine, TRAb, thyroid ultrasound and orbital computed tomography formed the basis of diagnosis. TCR beta CDR3 regions were amplified from RNA transcripts. Amplification began with first-round RT-PCR using HTBI primers, then second-round multiplex PCR was performed. TCRdb used MiXCR to reprocess the multiplex PCR reads, holding one entry per CDR3 protein. The sample lists roughly 400,000 distinct CDR3 sequences, less than 20% occurring once. Trimming removed 8 bases at V and 4 bases at J, with 14 bases between. The germline V gene encodes CDR1 MNHEY and CDR2 SMNVEV (reference sequence). This CDR3 comprises 13 residues. The data derive from a study of Graves' ophthalmopathy and Graves' hyperthyroidism. Whole-study context: Researchers obtained peripheral blood at initial diagnosis, before any treatment had begun. Study-level results: Distinction of ophthalmopathy from stable hyperthyroidism by a 13-signature model reached 85% to 90% sensitivity and 75% to 84% specificity.

Sequenced input: peripheral blood. This TCR was recovered from a woman between 18 and 29 years old with stable Graves' hyperthyroidism. This chain connects TRBV27 to TRBJ1-2; D is possibly TRBD1 (5 bases). Here the CDR3 reads CASSPVGTYGYTF. DNA of the CDR3: TGTGCCAGCTCTCCGGTGGGGACCTATGGCTACACCTTC.